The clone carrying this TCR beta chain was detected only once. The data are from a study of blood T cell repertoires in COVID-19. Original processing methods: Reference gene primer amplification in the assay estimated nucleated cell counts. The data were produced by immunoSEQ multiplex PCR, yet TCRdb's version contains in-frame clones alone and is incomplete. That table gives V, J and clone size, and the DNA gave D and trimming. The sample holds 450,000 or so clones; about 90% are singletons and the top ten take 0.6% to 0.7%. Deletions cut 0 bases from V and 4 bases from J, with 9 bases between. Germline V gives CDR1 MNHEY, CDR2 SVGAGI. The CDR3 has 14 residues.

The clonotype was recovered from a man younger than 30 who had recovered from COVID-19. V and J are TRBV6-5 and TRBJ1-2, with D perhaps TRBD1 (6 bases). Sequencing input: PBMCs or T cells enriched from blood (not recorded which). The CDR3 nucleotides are TGTGCCAGCAGTTACTCGAGGGGGATCTATGGCTACACCTTC. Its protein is CASSYSRGIYGYTF.